The 17 T cell receptor beta chains below come from one sample, sequenced in a study of cytomegalovirus exposure and HLA in healthy donors. PCR primers comprised 60 Vbeta and 13 Jbeta primers. Clones were read by immunoSEQ multiplex PCR, and TCRdb kept only the in-frame ones, dropping some. The sample has some 90,000 clones, about 80% seen once. The sample was PBMCs. Source of these receptors: a man aged 25 to 45 in good health and CMV-seropositive.

The chain carries TRBV18 and TRBJ2-3, with D possibly matching TRBD2 (6 bases). Trimming took 3 bases from V and 4 from J, leaving 11 bases between them. From germline, CDR1 is KGHSH and CDR2 LQKENI. This CDR3 contains 14 residues. The CDR3 loop reads CASSPGRSADTQYF. The CDR3 DNA follows: TGTGCCAGCTCACCGGGGAGGTCAGCAGATACGCAGTATTTT.

The chain combines TRBV30 with TRBJ2-5; 7 nucleotides line up with TRBD1. The germline CDR1 and CDR2 sequences are GTSNPN and SVGIG (reference sequence). The J segment lost 4 bases and the V segment lost 0 bases, leaving 5 bases of the junction unmatched. The CDR3 loop spans 14 amino acids. CDR3 loop: CAWSVLRGPETQYF. The CDR3 nucleotides are TGTGCCTGGAGTGTACTAAGGGGGCCAGAGACCCAGTACTTC.

The V call is TRBV7-2, the J call TRBJ1-1; TRBD1 matches at 10 bases. The CDR3 consists of 17 residues. Germline CDR1 and CDR2: SGHTA and FQGNSA. V lost 6 bases and J lost 0; bases outside the gene matches: 10. The CDR3 DNA sequence: TGTGCCAGCAGTTCGGGGGACAGGGGCCGTATGAACACTGAAGCTTTCTTT. This sequence encodes CASSSGDRGRMNTEAFF.

This clone was detected only a few times. V is TRBV18 and J is TRBJ1-3; 8 positions agree with TRBD1. Germline V gives CDR1 KGHSH, CDR2 LQKENI. V lost 3 bases to trimming and J lost 4 bases; unmatched junction nucleotides: 2. The CDR3 has 14 residues. The CDR3 nucleotides read TGTGCCAGCTCACCCCGGACAGGGGGAAACACCATATATTTT. Amino acid sequence: CASSPRTGGNTIYF.

The chain couples TRBV15 to TRBJ2-2; D perhaps matches TRBD1 (6 bases). Germline values: CDR1 LNHNV, CDR2 YYDKDF (reference sequence). The CDR3 has 16 amino acids. Trimming stripped 5 bases from V and 3 bases from J, with 16 bases between. The CDR3 here is CATSVEQGRYTGELFF. The CDR3 DNA follows: TGTGCCACCAGCGTAGAACAGGGTCGGTACACCGGGGAGCTGTTTTTT. The full variable domain, completed using reference TRBV15 and TRBJ2-2, is DAMVIQNPRYQVTQFGKPVTLSCSQTLNHNVMYWYQQKSSQAPKLLFHYYDKDFNNEADTPDNFQSRRPNTSFCFLDIRSPGLGDTAMYLCATSVEQGRYTGELFFGEGSRLTVL.

The chain is built from TRBV10-3 and TRBJ2-1; TRBD2 matches at 10 bases. With V trimmed by 3 bases and J by 10 bases, 12 bases remained unmatched. The germline gives CDR1 ENHRY, CDR2 SYGVKD. CDR3 size: 16 residues. CDR3 DNA sequence: TGTGCCATCAGTGACCCCTGGGAAGCGGGGGGGTTAGAGCAGTTCTTC. This translates into CAISDPWEAGGLEQFF.

The rearrangement links TRBV29-1 to TRBJ2-3, with D possibly being TRBD1 (6 bases). The CDR3 has 15 residues. Trimming took off 7 bases at V and 2 bases at J, with 19 bases between the two ends. CDR1 is SQVTM and CDR2 is ANQGSEA in the germline V gene. The CDR3 DNA sequence: TGCAGCGCCCTATCGGCTTCAGGGGACACAGATACGCAGTATTTT. This translates into CSALSASGDTDTQYF.

The CDR3: CASSPRDRGGNTIYF. The CDR3 region has the DNA TGTGCCAGCAGTCCAAGGGACAGGGGGGGAAACACCATATATTTT. This chain connects TRBV6-1 to TRBJ1-3; TRBD1 aligns across 11 bases. CDR1 is MNHNS, CDR2 SASEGT, per germline. The CDR3 runs to 15 residues. Trimming cost V 5 bases and J 4 bases; bases outside gene matches: 4.

The chain is built from TRBV7-6 and TRBJ2-2, with 8 bases fitting TRBD1. Trimming cost V 2 bases and J 5 bases; bases outside gene matches: 10. Germline V gene lookup returns CDR1 SGHVS and CDR2 FNYEAQ. The CDR3 is 17 residues long. CDR3 sequence: CASSLTRQGARTGELFF. In DNA form, the CDR3 reads TGTGCCAGCAGCTTAACAAGGCAGGGGGCGAGGACCGGGGAGCTGTTTTTT.

This clone was detected only a few times. V is TRBV5-1 and J is TRBJ1-3; D is possibly TRBD1 (6 bases). This CDR3 is built from 14 residues. Germline V CDR1 and CDR2: SGHRS, YFSETQ. Between the trimmed V and J ends, which lost 2 bases and 4 bases, there was a span of 10 bases. DNA of the CDR3: TGCGCCAGCAGCTTAACAGGGTTCGGAAACACCATATATTTT. It is translated as CASSLTGFGNTIYF.

J is TRBJ2-5 and V is TRBV18; 7 bases are a match to TRBD1. The CDR3 covers 15 residues. V lost 3 bases, J lost 5 bases, and 9 bases stayed unmatched. Germline V gene lookup returns CDR1 KGHSH and CDR2 LQKENI. The CDR3 nucleotides are TGTGCCAGCTCACCTATACCCGGGACAGTGGAGACCCAGTACTTC. It is translated as CASSPIPGTVETQYF.

The gene calls are TRBV6-6 and TRBJ2-1, with D possibly being TRBD1 or TRBD2 (5 bases each). Germline CDR1 MNHNY, CDR2 SVGAGI (reference sequence). V gave up 4 bases and J gave up 9 bases, with 10 bases separating them. The CDR3 consists of 12 residues. The CDR3 protein is CASSSSGSEQFF. DNA for the CDR3: TGTGCCAGCAGTTCCTCAGGGAGTGAGCAGTTCTTC.

This clone was seen more than once but under ten times. The chain employs TRBV25-1 and TRBJ2-7, with 14 bases that match TRBD2. This CDR3 region has 18 residues. With 4 bases clipped from V and 1 base from J, the junction kept 9 bases outside the gene matches. Per the germline V gene, CDR1 is MGHDK and CDR2 is SYGVNS. The CDR3 is CASSAWGLAGVGSYEQYF. The CDR3 bases are TGTGCCAGCAGTGCATGGGGACTAGCGGGAGTTGGGTCCTACGAGCAGTACTTC.

The chain has TRBV6-1 and TRBJ1-1; the D is unclear. This CDR3 comprises 10 residues. Per the germline V gene, CDR1 is MNHNS and CDR2 is SASEGT. Trimming left V 1 base short and J 11 bases short, with 5 bases between. The CDR3 spells CASSEGRAFF. The CDR3 region has the DNA TGTGCCAGCAGTGAAGGGAGGGCTTTCTTT.

This clone has only a few counts. The gene calls are TRBV6-6 and TRBJ2-3; 12 bases match TRBD2. The germline V gene has CDR1 MNHNY and CDR2 SVGAGI (reference sequence). Trimming at V came to 6 bases and at J to 6 bases, leaving 7 bases not matched to a gene. CDR3 size: 15 residues. CDR3 amino acids: CASRLPSGGEDTQYF. CDR3 coding DNA: TGTGCCAGCAGACTCCCTAGCGGGGGGGAGGATACGCAGTATTTT.

This sequence joins TRBV6-5 and TRBJ1-2; 10 bases match TRBD1. There are 14 residues in the CDR3. Germline values: CDR1 MNHEY, CDR2 SVGAGI. V lost 7 bases, J lost 3 bases, and 5 bases stayed unmatched. DNA of the CDR3: TGTGCCAGCAACCCGGGGACAGGGGACTATGGCTACACCTTC. This gives the protein CASNPGTGDYGYTF.

V gene TRBV2 combines with J gene TRBJ2-7; 8 bases map to TRBD1. This CDR3 region has 15 residues. J gave up 0 bases and V 6 bases, and 7 bases lay outside the gene matches. The V gene's germline CDR1 is SNHLY and CDR2 FYNNEI. CDR3 DNA: TGTGCCAGCAGACAGACAGGGGCCATCTCCTACGAGCAGTACTTC. This gives the protein CASRQTGAISYEQYF.